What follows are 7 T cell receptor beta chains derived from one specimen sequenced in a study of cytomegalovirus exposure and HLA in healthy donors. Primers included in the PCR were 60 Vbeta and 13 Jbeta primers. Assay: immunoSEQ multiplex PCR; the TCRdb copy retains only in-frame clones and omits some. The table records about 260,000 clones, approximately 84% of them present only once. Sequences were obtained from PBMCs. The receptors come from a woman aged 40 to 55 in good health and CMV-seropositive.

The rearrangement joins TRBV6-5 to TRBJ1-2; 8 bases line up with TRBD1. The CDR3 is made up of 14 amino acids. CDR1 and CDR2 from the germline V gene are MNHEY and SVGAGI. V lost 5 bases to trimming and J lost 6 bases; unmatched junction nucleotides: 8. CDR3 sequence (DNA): TGTGCCAGCAGTCCCGACCGGACAGGGAATGGCTACACCTTC. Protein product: CASSPDRTGNGYTF.

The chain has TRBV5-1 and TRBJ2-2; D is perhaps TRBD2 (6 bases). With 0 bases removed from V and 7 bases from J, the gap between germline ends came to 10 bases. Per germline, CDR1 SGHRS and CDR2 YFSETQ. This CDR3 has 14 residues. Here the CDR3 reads CASSLELAVGELFF. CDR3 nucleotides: TGCGCCAGCAGCTTGGAACTAGCTGTCGGGGAGCTGTTTTTT.

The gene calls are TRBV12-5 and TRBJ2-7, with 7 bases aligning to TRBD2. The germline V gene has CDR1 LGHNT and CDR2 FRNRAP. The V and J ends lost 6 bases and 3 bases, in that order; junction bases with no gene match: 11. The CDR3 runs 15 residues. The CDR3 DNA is TGTGCTAGTGGCCCCGAAGGAGCGGGGTACTACGAGCAGTACTTC. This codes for CASGPEGAGYYEQYF.

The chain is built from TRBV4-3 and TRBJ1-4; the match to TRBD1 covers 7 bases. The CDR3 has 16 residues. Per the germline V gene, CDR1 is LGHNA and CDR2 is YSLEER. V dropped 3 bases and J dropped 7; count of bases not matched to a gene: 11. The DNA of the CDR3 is TGCGCCAGCAGCCAGGGCCAGACAGGGTTGGGTGAAAAACTGTTTTTT. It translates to CASSQGQTGLGEKLFF.

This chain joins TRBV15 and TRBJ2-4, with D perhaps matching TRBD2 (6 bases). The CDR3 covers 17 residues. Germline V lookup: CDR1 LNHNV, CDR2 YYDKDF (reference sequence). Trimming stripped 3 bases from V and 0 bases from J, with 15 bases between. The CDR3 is CATSRAGRDLAKNIQYF. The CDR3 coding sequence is TGTGCCACCAGCAGGGCAGGGCGGGACTTAGCCAAAAACATTCAGTACTTC.

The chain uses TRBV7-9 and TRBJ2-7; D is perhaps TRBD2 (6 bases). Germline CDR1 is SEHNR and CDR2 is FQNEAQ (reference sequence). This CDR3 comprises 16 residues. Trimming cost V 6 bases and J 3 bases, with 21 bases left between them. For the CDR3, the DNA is TGTGCCAGCAGTTCCTCCGGGACTCGTGCTGTCTACGAGCAGTACTTC. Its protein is CASSSSGTRAVYEQYF.

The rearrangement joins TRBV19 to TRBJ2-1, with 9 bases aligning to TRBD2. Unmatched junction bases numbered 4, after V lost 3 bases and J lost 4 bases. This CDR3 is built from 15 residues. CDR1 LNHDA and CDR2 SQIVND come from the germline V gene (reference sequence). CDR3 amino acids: CASSMELAGYNEQFF. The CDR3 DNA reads TGTGCCAGTAGTATGGAGCTAGCGGGGTACAATGAGCAGTTCTTC.